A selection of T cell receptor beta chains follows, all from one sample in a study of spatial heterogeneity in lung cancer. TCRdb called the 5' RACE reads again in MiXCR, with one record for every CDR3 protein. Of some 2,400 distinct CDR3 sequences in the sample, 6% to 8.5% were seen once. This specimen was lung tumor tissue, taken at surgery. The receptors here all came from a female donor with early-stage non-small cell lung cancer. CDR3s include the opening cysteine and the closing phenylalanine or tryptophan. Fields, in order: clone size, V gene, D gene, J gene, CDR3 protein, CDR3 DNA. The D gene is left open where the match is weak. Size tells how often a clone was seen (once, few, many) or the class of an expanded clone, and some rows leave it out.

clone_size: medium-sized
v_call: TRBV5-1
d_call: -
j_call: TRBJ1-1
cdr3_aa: CASSLGERTEAFF
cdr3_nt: TGCGCCAGCAGCTTGGGGGAACGCACTGAAGCTTTCTTT

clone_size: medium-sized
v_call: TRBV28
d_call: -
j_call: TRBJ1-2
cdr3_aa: CASSSRGSVIYGYTF
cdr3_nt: TGTGCCAGCAGTTCCCGTGGCTCCGTCATCTATGGCTACACCTTC

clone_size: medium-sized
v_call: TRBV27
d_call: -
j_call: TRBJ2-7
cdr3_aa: CASSHNDEQYF
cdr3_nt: TGTGCCAGCAGTCATAATGACGAGCAGTACTTC

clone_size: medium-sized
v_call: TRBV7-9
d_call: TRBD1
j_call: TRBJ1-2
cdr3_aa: CASSLATGLSYGYTF
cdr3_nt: TGTGCCAGCAGCTTAGCGACAGGGCTTAGCTATGGCTACACCTTC

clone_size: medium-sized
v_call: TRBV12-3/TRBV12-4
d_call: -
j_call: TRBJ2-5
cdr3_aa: CASSLPDTQETQYF
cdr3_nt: TGTGCCAGCAGTTTACCCGACACCCAAGAGACCCAGTACTTC

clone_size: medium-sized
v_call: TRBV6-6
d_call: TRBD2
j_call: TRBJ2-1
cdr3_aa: CASSEAGGQLNEQFF
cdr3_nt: TGTGCCAGCAGTGAAGCGGGAGGGCAGTTGAATGAGCAGTTCTTC

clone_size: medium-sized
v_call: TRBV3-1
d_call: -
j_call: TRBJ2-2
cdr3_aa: CASRPSGAGELFF
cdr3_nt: TGTGCCAGCAGGCCCTCAGGAGCCGGGGAGCTGTTTTTT

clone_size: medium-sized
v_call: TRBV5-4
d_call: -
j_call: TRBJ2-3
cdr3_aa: CASSSPADTQYF
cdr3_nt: TGTGCCAGCAGTAGTCCCGCAGATACGCAGTATTTT

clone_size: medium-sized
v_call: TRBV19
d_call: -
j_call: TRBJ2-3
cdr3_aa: CATTPVGRRDTQYF
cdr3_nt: TGTGCCACGACCCCTGTAGGACGGAGGGATACGCAGTATTTT

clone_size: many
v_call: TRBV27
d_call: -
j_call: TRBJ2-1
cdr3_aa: CASRRYRDEQFF
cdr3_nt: TGTGCCAGCCGACGTTACCGAGATGAGCAGTTCTTC

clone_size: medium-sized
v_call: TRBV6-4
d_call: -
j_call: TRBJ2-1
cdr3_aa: CASTPSSGGEQFF
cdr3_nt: TGTGCCAGCACTCCGTCTAGTGGAGGTGAGCAGTTCTTC

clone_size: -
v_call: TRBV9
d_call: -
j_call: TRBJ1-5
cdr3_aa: CASSVGYSNQPQHF
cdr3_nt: TGTGCCAGCAGCGTCGGGTATAGCAATCAGCCCCAGCATTTT

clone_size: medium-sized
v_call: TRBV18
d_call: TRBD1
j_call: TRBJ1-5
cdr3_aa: CASSPVGQGGQPQHF
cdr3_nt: TGTGCCAGCTCACCGGTTGGGCAGGGGGGTCAGCCCCAGCATTTT

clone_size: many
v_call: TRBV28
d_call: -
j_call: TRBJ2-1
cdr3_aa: CASSPPRSYNEQFF
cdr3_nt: TGTGCCAGCAGCCCCCCCCGCTCTTACAATGAGCAGTTCTTC

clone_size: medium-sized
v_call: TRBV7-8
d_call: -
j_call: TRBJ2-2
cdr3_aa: CASSVTENTGELFF
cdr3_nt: TGTGCCAGCAGCGTGACGGAGAACACCGGGGAGCTGTTTTTT

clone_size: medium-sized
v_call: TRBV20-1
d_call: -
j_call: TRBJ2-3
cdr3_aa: CSAPRQSSTDTQYF
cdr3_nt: TGCAGTGCTCCCCGACAGTCTAGCACAGATACGCAGTATTTT

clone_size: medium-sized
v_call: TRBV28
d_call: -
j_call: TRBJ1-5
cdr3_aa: CASSPTGWDQPQHF
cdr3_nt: TGTGCCAGCAGCCCCACCGGGTGGGATCAGCCCCAGCATTTT

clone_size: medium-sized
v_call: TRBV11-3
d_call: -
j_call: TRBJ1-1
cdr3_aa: CASSLNTAEAFF
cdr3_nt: TGTGCCAGCAGCCTAAACACAGCTGAAGCTTTCTTT

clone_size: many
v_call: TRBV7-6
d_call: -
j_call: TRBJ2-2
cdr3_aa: CASSLDGGANTGELFF
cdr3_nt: TGTGCCAGCAGCTTAGACGGCGGGGCGAACACCGGGGAGCTGTTTTTT

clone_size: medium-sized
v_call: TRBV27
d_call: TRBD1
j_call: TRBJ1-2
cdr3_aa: CASSPTGGDGYTF
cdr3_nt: TGTGCCAGCAGTCCTACAGGGGGGGATGGCTACACCTTC

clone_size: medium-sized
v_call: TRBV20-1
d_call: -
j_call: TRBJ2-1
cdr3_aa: CSARAPRGNEQFF
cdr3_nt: TGCAGTGCTAGAGCCCCTCGCGGCAATGAGCAGTTCTTC

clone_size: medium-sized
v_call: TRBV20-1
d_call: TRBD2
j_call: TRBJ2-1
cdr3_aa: CSATRLAGVYNEQFF
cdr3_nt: TGCAGTGCTACGAGACTAGCGGGGGTCTACAATGAGCAGTTCTTC